This T cell receptor (beta chain) was identified in a study of long-term antiretroviral therapy in people with HIV. This CDR3 contains 13 residues. The V end lost 4 bases, the J end lost 8 bases, and 14 bases lay between the germline ends. Per the germline V gene, CDR1 is SGHTA and CDR2 is FQGTGA. Study-level findings and limits: HIV repertoires had narrower CDR3 length ranges than controls.

Each donor had at least one pre-ART and at least two post-ART PBMC samples. HIV-positive participants were all treated in the United States. DNA was extracted from roughly 1-10 million thawed cryopreserved PBMC. This clone was detected only a few times. Its antigen is currently unknown. The run of the v3.0 immunoSEQ assay was at survey level. Sequencing used immunoSEQ multiplex PCR; TCRdb keeps in-frame clones, though not all of them. Here the sample spans 35,000 to 50,000 clones, approximately 86% being singletons. This material consisted of unsorted PBMCs, taken 0.1 years before starting antiretroviral therapy. This chain connects TRBV7-3 to TRBJ1-2; tentatively, D is TRBD1 (5 bases). The TCR was taken from a woman between 45 and 65 years old with HIV. The CDR3 sequence: CASSSLGGGGYTF. As DNA, the CDR3 is TGTGCCAGCAGCTCCTTAGGTGGGGGAGGCTACACCTTC.